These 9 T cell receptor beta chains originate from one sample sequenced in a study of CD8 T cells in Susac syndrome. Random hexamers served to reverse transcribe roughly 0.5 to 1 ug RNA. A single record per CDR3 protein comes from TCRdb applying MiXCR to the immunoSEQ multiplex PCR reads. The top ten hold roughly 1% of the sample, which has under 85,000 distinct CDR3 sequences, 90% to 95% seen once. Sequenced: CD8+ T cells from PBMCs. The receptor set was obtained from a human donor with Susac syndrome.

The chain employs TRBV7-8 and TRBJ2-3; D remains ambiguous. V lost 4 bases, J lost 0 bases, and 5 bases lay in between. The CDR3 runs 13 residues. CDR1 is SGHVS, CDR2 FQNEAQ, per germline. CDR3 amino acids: CASSSLSTDTQYF. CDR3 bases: TGTGCCAGCAGCTCATTAAGCACAGATACGCAGTATTTT.

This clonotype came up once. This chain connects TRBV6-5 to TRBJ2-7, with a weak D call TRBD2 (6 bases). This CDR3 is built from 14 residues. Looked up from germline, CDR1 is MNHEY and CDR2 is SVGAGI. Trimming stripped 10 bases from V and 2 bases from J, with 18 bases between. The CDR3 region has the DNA TGTGCCACCAGGGACGGGACTCAAGCCTACGAGCAGTACTTC. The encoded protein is CATRDGTQAYEQYF.

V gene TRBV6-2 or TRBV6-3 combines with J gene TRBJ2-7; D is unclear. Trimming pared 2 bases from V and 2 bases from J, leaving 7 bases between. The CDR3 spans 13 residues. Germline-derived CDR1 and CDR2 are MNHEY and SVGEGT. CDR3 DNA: TGTGCCAGCAGTTACGTTGGTACCTACGAGCAGTACTTC. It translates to CASSYVGTYEQYF.

CDR3 bases: TGCGCCAGCAGCCAAGGGGTGGGGGAACCAGAGACCCAGTACTTC. Translating gives CASSQGVGEPETQYF. This sequence joins TRBV4-3 and TRBJ2-5, with D perhaps being TRBD1 or TRBD2 (5 bases each). Between the trimmed V and J ends, which lost 1 base and 4 bases, there was a span of 13 bases. CDR1 is LGHNA, CDR2 YSLEER, per germline. This CDR3 spans 15 amino acids.

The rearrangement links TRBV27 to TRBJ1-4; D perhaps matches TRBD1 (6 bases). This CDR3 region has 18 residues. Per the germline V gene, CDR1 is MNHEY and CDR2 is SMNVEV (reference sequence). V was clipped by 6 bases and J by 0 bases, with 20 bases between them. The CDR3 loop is CASRPTGTNYPTNEKLFF. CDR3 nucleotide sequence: TGTGCCAGCAGGCCAACAGGGACGAACTACCCAACTAATGAAAAACTGTTTTTT. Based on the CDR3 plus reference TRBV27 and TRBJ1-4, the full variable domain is EAQVTQNPRYLITVTGKKLTVTCSQNMNHEYMSWYRQDPGLGLRQIYYSMNVEVTDKGDVPEGYKVSRKEKRNFPLILESPSPNQTSLYFCASRPTGTNYPTNEKLFFGSGTQLSVL.

The CDR3 DNA follows: TGTGCCAGCAGCCAACACGGGGCCGGGACAGTATCGACAGATACGCAGTATTTT. Its protein is CASSQHGAGTVSTDTQYF. J is TRBJ2-3 and V is TRBV3-1, with TRBD1 identical over 7 bases. The CDR3 contains 18 residues. J lost 3 bases, V lost 2 bases, and 14 bases had no gene match. Per the germline V gene, CDR1 is LGHDT and CDR2 is YNNKEL (reference sequence).

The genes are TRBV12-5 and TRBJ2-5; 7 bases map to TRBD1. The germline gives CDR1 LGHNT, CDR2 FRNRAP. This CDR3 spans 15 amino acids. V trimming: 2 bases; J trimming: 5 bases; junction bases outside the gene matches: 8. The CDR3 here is CASGLSSRGHETQYF. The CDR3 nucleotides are TGTGCTAGTGGTTTGTCGTCGAGGGGGCATGAGACCCAGTACTTC. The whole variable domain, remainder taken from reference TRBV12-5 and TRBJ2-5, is DARVTQTPRHKVTEMGQEVTMRCQPILGHNTVFWYRQTMMQGLELLAYFRNRAPLDDSGMPKDRFSAEMPDATLATLKIQPSEPRDSAVYFCASGLSSRGHETQYFGPGTRLLVL.

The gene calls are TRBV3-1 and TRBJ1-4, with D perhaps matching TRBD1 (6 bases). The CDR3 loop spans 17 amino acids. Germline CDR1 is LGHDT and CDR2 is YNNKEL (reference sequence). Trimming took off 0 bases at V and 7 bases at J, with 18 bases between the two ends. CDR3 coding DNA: TGTGCCAGCAGCCAAGAACTCAGTTGGGGGCGAGTTGAAAAACTGTTTTTT. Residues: CASSQELSWGRVEKLFF.

The DNA for the CDR3 is TGCAGCGACTTGGACTCCTACAATGAGCAGTTCTTC. This encodes CSDLDSYNEQFF. The genes are TRBV29-1 and TRBJ2-1; D unclear. The germline gives CDR1 SQVTM, CDR2 ANQGSEA. The CDR3 consists of 12 residues. The V end was cut by 7 bases, the J end by 0 bases, with 7 bases between.